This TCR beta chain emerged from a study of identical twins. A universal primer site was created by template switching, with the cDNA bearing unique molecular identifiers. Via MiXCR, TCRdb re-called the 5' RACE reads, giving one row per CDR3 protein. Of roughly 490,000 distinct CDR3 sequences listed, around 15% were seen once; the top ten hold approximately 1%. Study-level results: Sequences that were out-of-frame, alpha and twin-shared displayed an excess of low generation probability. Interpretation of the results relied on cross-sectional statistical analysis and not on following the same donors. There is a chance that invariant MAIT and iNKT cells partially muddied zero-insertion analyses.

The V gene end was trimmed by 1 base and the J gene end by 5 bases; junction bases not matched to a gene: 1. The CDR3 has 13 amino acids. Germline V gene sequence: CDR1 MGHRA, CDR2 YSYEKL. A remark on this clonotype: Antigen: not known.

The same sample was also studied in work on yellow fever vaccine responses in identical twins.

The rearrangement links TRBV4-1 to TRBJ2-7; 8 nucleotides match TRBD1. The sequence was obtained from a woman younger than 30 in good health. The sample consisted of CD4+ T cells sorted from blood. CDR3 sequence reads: CASSQVDRDEQYF. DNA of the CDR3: TGCGCCAGCAGCCAAGTGGACAGGGACGAGCAGTACTTC.